This T cell receptor beta chain originates from a study of blood T cell repertoires in COVID-19. Study overall: PBMCs, B-cell-depleted T cells, or T cells provided the cDNA or gDNA that made up the material.

The protocol was immunoSEQ multiplex PCR, while the TCRdb copy is restricted to in-frame clones and leaves out a portion. The sample yields 250,000 or so clones, approximately 86% seen once. This clone has a handful of counts. Two negative PCRs, clearance, or symptom resolution were required of recovered Cohort 3 donors. This receptor was obtained from a woman aged 18-29 years who had recovered from COVID-19. The sample was PBMCs or T cells enriched from blood (not recorded which).

DNA for the CDR3: TGTGCCAGCAGTTATTTTGGGCAGGACGGGGAGCTGTTTTTT. This gives the protein CASSYFGQDGELFF. The rearrangement joins TRBV6-5 to TRBJ2-2; D is unresolved. The ends were cut back, 3 bases at V and 7 bases at J, with 12 bases in the middle. The CDR3 runs to 14 residues. CDR1 is MNHEY and CDR2 is SVGAGI in the germline V gene.